This TCR beta chain stems from a study of blood T cell repertoires in COVID-19. The sample holds one count of this clone. As processed by the authors: Counts of nucleated cells, estimated from reference gene primer amplification, were obtained. TCRdb's table, derived via immunoSEQ multiplex PCR, lists solely in-frame clones and lacks some. That table supplies the V and J calls and clone size; D and trimming were determined from the DNA. Here the sample spans roughly 150,000 clones, 87% being singletons. The CDR3 runs to 14 residues. CDR1 is SGHRS and CDR2 is YFSETQ in the germline V gene. Trimming removed 1 base at V and 4 bases at J, with 11 bases between.

The receptor was derived from a woman aged 40 to 50 who had been exposed to COVID-19. The genes are TRBV5-1 and TRBJ1-1; D remains ambiguous. The specimen was PBMCs or T cells enriched from blood (not recorded which). The DNA of the CDR3 is TGCGCCAGCAGCTTGTTGGAGAGTGGCACTGAAGCTTTCTTT. Amino acids: CASSLLESGTEAFF.